Below, one TCR beta chain is given with its context. This sample stems from a study of blood T cell repertoires in COVID-19. Study in general: Samples representing acute and convalescent COVID-19 were sourced from the United States, Italy and Spain. From T cells, B-cell-depleted T cells, or PBMCs came the material, which was cDNA or gDNA.

The data were produced by immunoSEQ multiplex PCR, yet TCRdb's version contains in-frame clones alone and is incomplete. Of tens of thousands of clones in the sample, less than 80% were seen once. With V trimmed by 1 base and J by 0 bases, 9 bases remained unmatched. The CDR3 has 18 residues. The germline V gene has CDR1 SGHTA and CDR2 FQGTGA. The chain has TRBV7-3 and TRBJ2-1; 7 bases fit TRBD2. Sequences were obtained from peripheral blood. The TCR was taken from a man in his 60s with acute or convalescent COVID-19. The CDR3: CASSLIGDYPSSYNEQFF. The CDR3 region has the DNA TGTGCCAGCAGCTTAATAGGGGACTACCCGAGCTCCTACAATGAGCAGTTCTTC.